This is a list of T cell receptor beta chains from one sample in a study of identical twins. TCRdb ran MiXCR on the 5' RACE reads and lists one entry per CDR3 protein. The sample has roughly 1.6 million distinct CDR3 sequences, about 31% seen once. Sequenced input: cord blood. The receptors were sampled from a newborn girl in good health. CDR3s leave out the opening cysteine and the closing phenylalanine or tryptophan. The D gene is left open where the match is weak.

D	J	length	V	CDR3
NA	TRBJ1-1	11	TRBV2	ASLRVVGTEAF
TRBD2	TRBJ2-1	18	TRBV5-1	ASFSFPGLAGGPNMNEQF
TRBD1	TRBJ1-2	9	TRBV6-5	ASSSGGSST
NA	TRBJ2-4	14	TRBV20-1	SARVLASLAKNIQY
NA	TRBJ2-7	10	TRBV29-1	SVEAGEYEQY
TRBD1	TRBJ1-1	13	TRBV29-1	SVQLGTGMGTEAF
NA	TRBJ2-5	11	TRBV5-1	ASRGGIGKTQY
TRBD2	TRBJ2-3	18	TRBV13	ASSLSWPAGSYPSTDTQY
NA	TRBJ2-7	13	TRBV20-1	SACMTRLVFNEQY
TRBD2	TRBJ2-7	13	TRBV20-1	SGRWGLRSSYEQY
NA	TRBJ2-3	16	TRBV5-1	ASSLRSAGSVRTDTQY
NA	TRBJ2-3	12	TRBV20-1	SASELGQTDTQY
NA	TRBJ1-2	13	TRBV21-1	ASTKGGQDLYGYT
NA	TRBJ2-6	15	TRBV20-1	SARARRPQAGANVLT
NA	TRBJ2-1	12	TRBV20-1	SAQAGTSYNEQF
NA	TRBJ1-6	12	TRBV2	ASNRGEYNSPLH
NA	TRBJ2-5	15	TRBV6-1	ASSALLGTQLGNEQY
NA	TRBJ2-6	18	TRBV28	ASSYPGSYPTVSGANVLT
NA	TRBJ2-1	9	TRBV4-1	ASSQQREQF
NA	TRBJ1-1	12	TRBV27	ASSLARTRTEAF
TRBD1	TRBJ2-1	14	TRBV20-1	SATPGQGVSYNEQF
NA	NA	12	TRBV20-1	SATPRGRINEQY
TRBD2	TRBJ2-1	12	TRBV12-5	ASATSGDYNEQF
NA	TRBJ2-3	12	TRBV7-9	ASSRGSRGDTQY
NA	TRBJ2-4	10	TRBV30	AWSVTRNIQY
NA	TRBJ2-2	12	TRBV5-4	ASSLARGTGELF
TRBD2	TRBJ2-5	15	TRBV6-1	ASSPGTSGAPVETQY
TRBD2	TRBJ2-6	16	TRBV7-2	ASSLVSSGRSGANVLT
NA	TRBJ1-6	10	TRBV10-3	AISDKGVTLH
TRBD1	TRBJ2-3	14	TRBV29-1	SVETTGAGRTDTQY
TRBD2	TRBJ2-7	13	TRBV10-2	ASTGLAGLSYEQY
NA	TRBJ2-1	12	TRBV28	ATRSGGSYNEQF
NA	TRBJ2-7	20	TRBV2	ASSPLSYRLAHRGGFSYEQY
NA	TRBJ2-1	10	TRBV7-9	ASSLGRSRKF
NA	TRBJ1-4	10	TRBV12-3/TRBV12-4	ASSFGTEKLF
NA	TRBJ2-3	16	TRBV24-1	ATSDYSLRGSGTDTQY
NA	TRBJ1-2	10	TRBV29-1	SVLRSNYGYT
TRBD1	TRBJ2-7	13	TRBV11-2	ASSLWGTGTDEQY
NA	TRBJ2-2	14	TRBV20-1	SARDRRLPNTGELF
NA	TRBJ2-4	12	TRBV9	ASSVGEGGPIQY
NA	TRBJ2-2	11	TRBV20-1	SARAGHTGELF
NA	TRBJ1-1	11	TRBV15	ATSGDRNTEAF
TRBD2	TRBJ2-1	13	TRBV24-1	ATSDPSGRVNEQF
TRBD1	TRBJ1-5	11	TRBV6-2/TRBV6-3	ASAGTVGQPQH
NA	TRBJ2-1	10	TRBV20-1	SAQEVHNEQF